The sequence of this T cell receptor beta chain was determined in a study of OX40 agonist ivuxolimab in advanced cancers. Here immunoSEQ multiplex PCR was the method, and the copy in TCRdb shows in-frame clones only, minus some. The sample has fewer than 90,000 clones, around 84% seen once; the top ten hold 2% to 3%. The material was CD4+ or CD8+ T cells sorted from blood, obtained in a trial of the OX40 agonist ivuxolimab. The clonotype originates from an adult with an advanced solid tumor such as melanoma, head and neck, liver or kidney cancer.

CDR3 sequence: CASSFAAGVSYEQYF. The CDR3, as DNA: TGTGCCAGCAGCTTTGCGGCAGGGGTCTCCTACGAGCAGTACTTC. The chain joins TRBV5-8 to TRBJ2-7; tentatively, D is TRBD1 (6 bases). CDR3 size: 15 residues. The V end was cut by 2 bases, the J end by 0 bases, with 12 bases between. Germline assignment: CDR1 SGHTS and CDR2 YDEGEE.